One and the same sample provided the 10 T cell receptor beta chains below, sequenced in a study of cytomegalovirus exposure and HLA in healthy donors. 13 Jbeta primers and 60 Vbeta primers were used for the PCR. Only in-frame clones appear in the TCRdb table, and some are missing; sequencing was by immunoSEQ multiplex PCR. The sample lists 100,000 to 150,000 clones, roughly 80% occurring once. Input material: PBMCs. The source of these receptors is a man in his late teens or twenties in good health and CMV-seropositive.

This clone was recorded once. The rearrangement links TRBV6-5 to TRBJ1-5; D gene ambiguous. CDR1 and CDR2 (germline): MNHEY, SVGAGI. CDR3 length: 13 amino acids. V lost 0 bases and J 9 bases, leaving 9 bases between the germline ends. The DNA for the CDR3 is TGTGCCAGCAGTTACTCTGCTGCGTTGCCCCAGCATTTT. This gives the protein CASSYSAALPQHF.

V gene TRBV6-5 combines with J gene TRBJ2-4; perhaps TRBD1 as D (6 bases). The CDR3 runs 13 residues. Germline CDR1 is MNHEY and CDR2 is SVGAGI. V dropped 0 bases and J dropped 9 bases, with 9 bases sitting between them. CDR3: CASSYSGAAIQYF. DNA for the CDR3: TGTGCCAGCAGTTACTCGGGGGCGGCCATTCAGTACTTC.

The gene calls are TRBV7-9 and TRBJ1-2, with 8 bases lining up with TRBD1. The CDR3 totals 16 residues. Losses at the gene ends were 0 bases for V and 6 bases for J; bases not matched to a gene: 9. CDR1 is SEHNR, CDR2 FQNEAQ, per germline (reference sequence). The CDR3 loop is CASSLAIGQGSHGYTF. As DNA, the CDR3 is TGTGCCAGCAGCTTAGCAATAGGACAGGGATCTCATGGCTACACCTTC.

This clone has only one observation. The V call is TRBV9, the J call TRBJ2-5; TRBD2 matches at 9 bases. This CDR3 comprises 16 residues. Trimming cost V 0 bases and J 5 bases; bases outside gene matches: 8. Germline CDR1 and CDR2: SGDLS and YYNGEE. CDR3: CASSVESAGGPETQYF. The CDR3 nucleotides read TGTGCCAGCAGCGTAGAGTCTGCGGGGGGGCCTGAGACCCAGTACTTC. Based on the CDR3 plus reference TRBV9 and TRBJ2-5, the full variable domain is DSGVTQTPKHLITATGQRVTLRCSPRSGDLSVYWYQQSLDQGLQFLIQYYNGEERAKGNILERFSAQQFPDLHSELNLSSLELGDSALYFCASSVESAGGPETQYFGPGTRLLVL.

The chain carries TRBV11-3 and TRBJ2-3; 12 bases are a match to TRBD2. The V gene's germline CDR1 is SGHNT and CDR2 YENEEA. The CDR3 contains 15 residues. Trimming at V came to 1 base and at J to 6 bases, leaving 2 bases not matched to a gene. CDR3 sequence: CASSLGTSGRDTQYF. The CDR3 DNA reads as TGTGCCAGCAGCTTAGGTACTAGCGGGAGGGATACGCAGTATTTT.

The chain recombines TRBV19 with TRBJ2-6; D is undetermined. Looked up from germline, CDR1 is LNHDA and CDR2 is SQIVND (reference sequence). This CDR3 comprises 17 residues. V dropped 2 bases and J dropped 0 bases, with 11 bases sitting between them. The CDR3 bases are TGTGCCAGTAGTATAATTCCAGATTACTCTGGGGCCAACGTCCTGACTTTC. Amino acids: CASSIIPDYSGANVLTF.

The gene calls are TRBV7-6 and TRBJ2-1; 8 nucleotides agree with TRBD2. Germline V gives CDR1 SGHVS, CDR2 FNYEAQ. Losses at the gene ends were 5 bases for V and 5 bases for J; bases not matched to a gene: 2. The CDR3 has 13 residues. CDR3 in DNA: TGTGCCAGCAGCCCGGGACTAGACAATGAGCAGTTCTTC. Amino acid sequence: CASSPGLDNEQFF.

This chain joins TRBV7-2 and TRBJ2-7; D is uncertain. V lost 5 bases to trimming and J lost 3 bases, with 14 bases between them. The germline CDR1 and CDR2 sequences are SGHTA and FQGNSA. The CDR3 has 14 amino acids. The CDR3 bases are TGTGCCAGCAGCCCACGGGTGGCCAGCTACGAGCAGTACTTC. Protein sequence: CASSPRVASYEQYF.

V is TRBV7-2 and J is TRBJ2-7, with 9 nucleotides matching TRBD2. CDR3 length: 15 residues. CDR1 is SGHTA and CDR2 is FQGNSA in the germline V gene. Trimming at V came to 5 bases and at J to 0 bases, leaving 5 bases not matched to a gene. CDR3 sequence reads: CASSRIAGASYEQYF. DNA for the CDR3: TGTGCCAGCAGCCGAATAGCGGGAGCCTCCTACGAGCAGTACTTC.

The chain joins TRBV6-5 to TRBJ1-1; the D is unclear. Germline CDR1 and CDR2: MNHEY and SVGAGI. This CDR3 has 13 residues. Trimming removed 6 bases at V and 0 bases at J, with 8 bases between. Here the CDR3 reads CASRRFMNTEAFF. CDR3 nucleotide sequence: TGTGCCAGCAGGCGGTTCATGAACACTGAAGCTTTCTTT.